The 15 T cell receptor beta chains below were found in one sample sequenced in a study of memory CD4+ T cells and cytomegalovirus serostatus. Single viable CD3+CD4+CD8-CD45RO+ cells were sorted as the memory CD4+ T cells. Only in-frame clones appear in the TCRdb table, and some are missing; sequencing was by immunoSEQ multiplex PCR. The table has about 50,000 clones, over 80% seen once; the top ten hold around 0.43%. What was sequenced was memory CD4+ T cells from blood. All receptors come from an adult in good health and CMV-seronegative.

The rearrangement uses TRBV7-8 and TRBJ2-1; TRBD2 is a possible D gene (6 bases). Trimming removed 6 bases at V and 5 bases at J, with 14 bases between. Germline CDR1 and CDR2: SGHVS and FQNEAQ. This CDR3 comprises 14 residues. The CDR3 loop is CASRWEPGDNEQFF. In nucleotides, the CDR3 is TGTGCCAGCAGATGGGAACCGGGGGACAATGAGCAGTTCTTC.

This chain uses TRBV4-2 with TRBJ1-1; a possible D gene is TRBD1 (5 bases). The CDR3 is 17 residues long. Germline lookup yields CDR1 LGHNA and CDR2 YNFKEQ. V was clipped by 0 bases and J by 0 bases, with 14 bases between them. The DNA of the CDR3 is TGTGCCAGCAGCCAAGACCTCACGGCAGGGATGAACACTGAAGCTTTCTTT. Protein product: CASSQDLTAGMNTEAFF.

V gene TRBV4-2 combines with J gene TRBJ1-2; TRBD1 might be the D (6 bases). Deletions cut 3 bases from V and 4 bases from J, with 24 bases between. This CDR3 comprises 18 residues. Per germline, CDR1 LGHNA and CDR2 YNFKEQ. The CDR3 DNA follows: TGTGCCAGCAGCCAGGGATTGCAGGGAGGGGGTGGGAGCTATGGCTACACCTTC. Translated: CASSQGLQGGGGSYGYTF.

This clone has more than one count but fewer than ten. Other DNA sequences from this sample encode an identical CDR3 as well. The CDR3 spells CAWSGYGELFF. The CDR3 DNA follows: TGTGCCTGGAGTGGATACGGGGAGCTGTTTTTT. The chain links TRBV30 to TRBJ2-2; D uncertain. With 1 base removed from V and 7 bases from J, the gap between germline ends came to 4 bases. The CDR3 has 11 amino acids. In germline, CDR1 is GTSNPN, CDR2 SVGIG (reference sequence).

This chain uses TRBV2 with TRBJ1-6; tentatively, D is TRBD1 (6 bases). V was pared by 6 bases and J by 10 bases, with 10 bases between. CDR1 and CDR2 (germline): SNHLY, FYNNEI. The CDR3 is 12 residues long. The chain's CDR3 is CASRGGTSPLHF. The CDR3 DNA sequence: TGTGCCAGCAGGGGGGGGACATCACCCCTCCACTTT.

The chain combines TRBV10-3 with TRBJ2-5, with D possibly matching TRBD1 (6 bases). Judging by the DNA end, TRBJ2-7 fits better; the J call may be wrong. The length of the CDR3 is 14 residues. Per the germline V gene, CDR1 is ENHRY and CDR2 is SYGVKD. The DNA for the CDR3 is TGTGCCATCAGTGATATTGAGGGGGACTACGAGCAGTACTTC. Translation gives CAISDIEGDYEQYF.

V usage is TRBV5-6 and J usage is TRBJ1-4; maybe TRBD1 (6 bases). The germline V gene encodes CDR1 SGHDT and CDR2 YYEEEE. The CDR3 totals 12 residues. Trimming removed 5 bases at V and 11 bases at J, with 13 bases between. CDR3 nucleotide sequence: TGTGCCAGCAGGATGAAGGGGGGTAAACTGTTTTTT. It translates to CASRMKGGKLFF.

J is TRBJ2-2 and V is TRBV18; D unresolved. Germline-derived CDR1 and CDR2 are KGHSH and LQKENI. The V gene lost 5 bases and the J gene lost 0 bases, with 7 bases spanning the gap. The CDR3 is 14 amino acids. The CDR3 nucleotides read TGTGCCAGCTCATCAGACCCGAACACCGGGGAGCTGTTTTTT. This encodes CASSSDPNTGELFF.

The V gene is TRBV6-6, the J gene TRBJ2-5, with 10 bases matching TRBD2. V shed 4 bases and J 1 base; nucleotides not matched to a gene: 3. Germline CDR1 MNHNY, CDR2 SVGAGI (reference sequence). This CDR3 is built from 15 residues. The CDR3 bases are TGTGCCAGCAGTTTTAGCGGGGGGCTCCAAGAGACCCAGTACTTC. Translated: CASSFSGGLQETQYF.

The J gene is TRBJ2-7, the V gene TRBV20-1; maybe TRBD1 (5 bases). The CDR3 covers 10 residues. Trimming cost V 3 bases and J 6 bases, with 6 bases left between them. Germline CDR1 reads DFQATT; CDR2 reads SNEGSKA (reference sequence). The CDR3 sequence: CSASQGEQYF. The CDR3 nucleotides are TGCAGTGCTAGTCAGGGCGAGCAGTACTTC.

This chain joins TRBV4-3 and TRBJ1-2, with D uncertain. The CDR3 length is 14 residues. CDR1 and CDR2 from the germline V gene are LGHNA and YSLEER. The V end lost 2 bases, the J end lost 8 bases, and 15 bases lay between the germline ends. The CDR3 here is CASSQQLAVAGYTF. In nucleotides, the CDR3 is TGCGCCAGCAGCCAACAATTGGCAGTAGCCGGCTACACCTTC.

The V gene is TRBV7-2, the J gene TRBJ2-3, with 12 bases lining up with TRBD2. CDR3 size: 16 residues. The germline V gene has CDR1 SGHTA and CDR2 FQGNSA. The J segment lost 3 bases and the V segment lost 5 bases, leaving 6 bases of the junction unmatched. For the CDR3, the DNA is TGTGCCAGCAGCACAACTAGCGGGGGGCTGACAGATACGCAGTATTTT. Translating it yields CASSTTSGGLTDTQYF.

CDR3 in DNA: TGCAGTGCGCCGACAGGGGGAGGCTACACCTTC. Its translation: CSAPTGGGYTF. J is TRBJ1-2 and V is TRBV20-1; 9 positions match TRBD1. The ends lost 6 bases at V and 8 bases at J; junction bases unmatched: 4. CDR3 length: 11 residues. Per the germline V gene, CDR1 is DFQATT and CDR2 is SNEGSKA (reference sequence).

The chain has TRBV7-2 and TRBJ1-1, with 7 bases lining up with TRBD1. This CDR3 is built from 15 residues. V lost 3 bases and J lost 4; bases outside the gene matches: 8. In germline, CDR1 is SGHTA, CDR2 FQGNSA. The CDR3 sequence: CASSLSSGGRTEAFF. For the CDR3, the DNA is TGTGCCAGCAGCTTGAGCTCAGGGGGGCGCACTGAAGCTTTCTTT.

The chain is built from TRBV5-1 and TRBJ1-6; 7 nucleotides match TRBD1. Germline V gene sequence: CDR1 SGHRS, CDR2 YFSETQ. The trim removed 6 bases at V and 10 bases at J, leaving 10 bases unmatched. The CDR3 extends over 14 amino acids. The CDR3: CASTSTGRESPLHF. CDR3 DNA sequence: TGCGCCAGCACCTCGACAGGGAGGGAGTCACCCCTCCACTTT.